These 13 T cell receptor beta chains originate from one sample sequenced in a study of shared clonotypes between healthy human individuals. TCRdb's copy holds only in-frame clones and misses some; the assay was immunoSEQ multiplex PCR. Of a few million clones in the sample, 80% to 95% are singletons; the top ten hold about 0.39%. Sample: naive CD4+ T cells from PBMCs. Subset denoted: CD45RA+ positively selected. The receptor set was obtained from a man between 18 and 35 years old in good health. Some clones in this sample may be carry-over from other donors' samples.

The chain combines TRBV5-1 with TRBJ2-7; 8 nucleotides line up with TRBD1. V lost 6 bases to trimming and J lost 2 bases; unmatched junction nucleotides: 7. CDR3 length: 14 residues. The germline V gene has CDR1 SGHRS and CDR2 YFSETQ. In nucleotides, the CDR3 is TGCGCCAGCACCCAGGGGGCTAACACCTACGAGCAGTACTTC. Its translation: CASTQGANTYEQYF.

The V gene is TRBV19, the J gene TRBJ2-7; 8 positions match TRBD2. Germline V gene sequence: CDR1 LNHDA, CDR2 SQIVND (reference sequence). Losses at the gene ends were 2 bases for V and 3 bases for J; bases not matched to a gene: 6. The CDR3 extends over 15 amino acids. Here the CDR3 DNA reads TGTGCCAGTAGTATAACTAGCGGACCAAACTACGAGCAGTACTTC. Amino acids: CASSITSGPNYEQYF.

The rearrangement uses TRBV7-9 and TRBJ1-2; D is undetermined. The CDR3 is 16 amino acids. CDR1 SEHNR and CDR2 FQNEAQ come from the germline V gene (reference sequence). With 1 base removed from V and 4 bases from J, the gap between germline ends came to 16 bases. As DNA, the CDR3 is TGTGCCAGCAGCTTAGGTGTCGGATCGCGTTCCTATGGCTACACCTTC. This sequence encodes CASSLGVGSRSYGYTF.

The CDR3: CASSPRPDSQQYF. CDR3 coding DNA: TGTGCCAGCAGTCCCCGCCCTGACAGTCAGCAGTACTTC. This chain links TRBV28 with TRBJ2-7; maybe TRBD1 (5 bases). Germline V gene sequence: CDR1 MDHEN, CDR2 SYDVKM. V lost 5 bases, J lost 8 bases, and 16 bases lay in between. This CDR3 is 13 amino acids long.

V is TRBV7-8 and J is TRBJ2-4; the D gene is possibly TRBD2 (6 bases). Germline-derived CDR1 and CDR2 are SGHVS and FQNEAQ. The V and J ends lost 1 base and 3 bases respectively, with 16 bases between them. The CDR3 totals 17 residues. The CDR3 DNA reads TGTGCCAGCAGCTTAGGAGCCGATCAAGCGGGCAAAAACATTCAGTACTTC. Translating gives CASSLGADQAGKNIQYF.

The chain has TRBV6-1 and TRBJ2-1; possible D gene TRBD2, 6 bases. The CDR3 runs 14 residues. Germline CDR1 and CDR2: MNHNS and SASEGT. Trimming cost V 7 bases and J 8 bases, with 18 bases left between them. This CDR3 reads CASIDGDSRDEQFF. The CDR3, as DNA: TGTGCCAGCATAGATGGGGACTCTCGAGATGAGCAGTTCTTC.

This clone has a single count. The J gene is TRBJ2-5, the V gene TRBV29-1, with D perhaps TRBD2 (5 bases). The J call may not be correct, given that the DNA end is closer to TRBJ2-7. CDR1 is SQVTM and CDR2 is ANQGSEA in the germline V gene. CDR3 length equals 13 residues. The CDR3 nucleotides read TGCAGCGTTGTGATCGCGGGTACCTACGAGCAGTACTTC. Encoded protein: CSVVIAGTYEQYF.

The V call is TRBV5-1, the J call TRBJ2-7; TRBD2 matches 7 bases. V lost 6 bases to trimming and J lost 0 bases; unmatched junction nucleotides: 3. The CDR3 runs to 13 residues. CDR1 and CDR2 (germline): SGHRS, YFSETQ. DNA for the CDR3: TGCGCCAGCATGGGCGGGAGCTCCTACGAGCAGTACTTC. Protein product: CASMGGSSYEQYF.

The CDR3 coding sequence is TGTGCCAGCAGCTCCGGACTGGCGGGGTACGAGCAGTACTTC. Translation gives CASSSGLAGYEQYF. The rearrangement uses TRBV11-3 and TRBJ2-5; D may be TRBD2 (6 bases). The J call could be wrong; TRBJ2-7 is a better fit for the DNA end. The CDR3 loop spans 14 amino acids. CDR1 is SGHNT, CDR2 YENEEA, per germline.

The chain carries TRBV18 and TRBJ2-3, with 8 bases aligning to TRBD2. The CDR3 consists of 17 residues. V was pared by 3 bases and J by 2 bases, with 10 bases of the junction left unmatched. Germline V lookup: CDR1 KGHSH, CDR2 LQKENI. CDR3 in amino acids: CASSPVVAGSSTDTQYF. The DNA for the CDR3 is TGTGCCAGCTCACCGGTAGTAGCGGGAAGTTCCACAGATACGCAGTATTTT. Combining the CDR3 with reference TRBV18 and TRBJ2-3 gives the whole variable domain NAGVMQNPRHLVRRRGQEARLRCSPMKGHSHVYWYRQLPEEGLKFMVYLQKENIIDESGMPKERFSAEFPKEGPSILRIQQVVRGDSAAYFCASSPVVAGSSTDTQYFGPGTRLTVL.

The chain recombines TRBV6-6 with TRBJ1-1; unclear D gene. With 5 bases removed from V and 5 bases from J, the gap between germline ends came to 15 bases. The CDR3 covers 14 residues. CDR1 and CDR2 (germline): MNHNY, SVGAGI (reference sequence). CDR3 protein: CASSTRTQRTEAFF. CDR3 nucleotide sequence: TGTGCCAGCAGTACGCGGACCCAGAGGACTGAAGCTTTCTTT.

J is TRBJ2-7 and V is TRBV14; 9 positions match TRBD1. The CDR3 loop spans 16 amino acids. Germline assignment: CDR1 SGHDN and CDR2 FVKESK. The ends lost 0 bases at V and 5 bases at J; junction bases unmatched: 8. CDR3 sequence (DNA): TGTGCCAGCAGCCAAGATATGGGACAGGGTTCCCACGAGCAGTACTTC. It codes for CASSQDMGQGSHEQYF.

The chain employs TRBV5-1 and TRBJ2-5; a possible D gene is TRBD1 (5 bases). The CDR3 covers 15 residues. From germline, CDR1 is SGHRS and CDR2 YFSETQ. V lost 1 base to trimming and J lost 4 bases, with 14 bases between them. The CDR3 loop reads CASSLLSRQGETQYF. CDR3 sequence (DNA): TGCGCCAGCAGCTTGCTTTCTCGGCAGGGAGAGACCCAGTACTTC.